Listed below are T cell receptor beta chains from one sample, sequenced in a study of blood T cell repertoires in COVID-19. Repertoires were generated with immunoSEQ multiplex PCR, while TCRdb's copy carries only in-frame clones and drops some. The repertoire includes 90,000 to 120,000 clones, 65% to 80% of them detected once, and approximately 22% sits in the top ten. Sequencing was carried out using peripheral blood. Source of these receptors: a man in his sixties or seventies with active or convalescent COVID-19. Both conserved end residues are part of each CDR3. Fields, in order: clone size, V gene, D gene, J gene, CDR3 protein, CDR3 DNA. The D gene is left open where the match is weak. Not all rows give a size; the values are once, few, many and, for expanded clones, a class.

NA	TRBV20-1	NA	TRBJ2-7	CSVLQGYEQYF	TGCAGTGTTCTCCAGGGTTACGAGCAGTACTTC
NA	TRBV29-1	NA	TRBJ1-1	CSVEGSGEKAFF	TGCAGCGTTGAAGGTTCAGGGGAAAAAGCTTTCTTT
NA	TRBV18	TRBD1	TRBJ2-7	CASSPFTGTGPYEQYF	TGTGCCAGCTCACCTTTCACCGGGACAGGTCCCTACGAGCAGTACTTC
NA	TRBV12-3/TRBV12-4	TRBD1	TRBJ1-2	CASSEGQGYGYTF	TGTGCCAGCAGTGAGGGACAGGGCTATGGCTACACCTTC
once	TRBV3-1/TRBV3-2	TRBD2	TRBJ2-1	CASSQDLGGGDYNEQFF	TGTGCCAGCAGCCAAGATCTAGGCGGGGGGGACTACAATGAGCAGTTCTTC
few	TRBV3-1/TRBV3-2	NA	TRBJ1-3	CASSFLSSGNTIYF	TGTGCCAGCAGCTTCCTGAGCTCTGGAAACACCATATATTTT
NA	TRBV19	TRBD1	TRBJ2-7	CASSPGQAYEQYF	TGTGCCAGTAGCCCGGGACAGGCCTACGAGCAGTACTTC
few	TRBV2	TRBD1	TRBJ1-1	CASSLQQGAGTEAFF	TGTGCCAGCAGCCTTCAACAGGGGGCCGGGACTGAAGCTTTCTTT
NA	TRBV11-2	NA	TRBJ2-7	CASPTGTSYEQYF	TGTGCCAGCCCTACAGGGACCTCCTACGAGCAGTACTTC
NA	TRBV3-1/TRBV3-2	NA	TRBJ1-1	CASSQPGKNTEAFF	TGTGCCAGCAGCCAACCAGGTAAGAACACTGAAGCTTTCTTT
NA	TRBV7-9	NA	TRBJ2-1	CASALYNEQFF	TGTGCCAGCGCACTATACAATGAGCAGTTCTTC
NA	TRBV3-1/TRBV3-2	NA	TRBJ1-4	CASSLVRGREKLFF	TGTGCCAGCAGCCTCGTTAGGGGTCGTGAAAAACTGTTTTTT
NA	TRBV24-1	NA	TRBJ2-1	CATGGGGSYNEQFF	TGTGCCACCGGTGGGGGCGGGAGCTACAATGAGCAGTTCTTC
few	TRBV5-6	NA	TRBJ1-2	CASILPNGYTF	TGTGCCAGCATCCTACCGAATGGCTACACCTTC
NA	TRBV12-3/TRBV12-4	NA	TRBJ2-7	CASSWGSYEQYF	TGTGCCAGCAGTTGGGGCAGCTACGAGCAGTACTTC
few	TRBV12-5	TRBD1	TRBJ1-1	CASGFSPGGYATEAFF	TGTGCTAGTGGTTTTAGTCCAGGGGGATATGCCACTGAAGCTTTCTTT
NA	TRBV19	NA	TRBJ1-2	CASRTDSRNYGYTF	TGTGCCAGTAGAACGGACAGTCGTAACTATGGCTACACCTTC
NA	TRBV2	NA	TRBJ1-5	CASSEAEGGDQPQHF	TGTGCCAGCAGTGAAGCTGAAGGGGGTGATCAGCCCCAGCATTTT
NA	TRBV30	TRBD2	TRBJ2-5	CAWAEGLVGETQYF	TGTGCCTGGGCGGAGGGACTAGTAGGGGAGACCCAGTACTTC
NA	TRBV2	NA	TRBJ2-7	CASSLGLTLNEQYF	TGTGCCAGCAGTCTTGGACTGACGTTGAACGAGCAGTACTTC
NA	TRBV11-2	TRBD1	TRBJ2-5	CASSFNRGETQYF	TGTGCCAGCAGCTTTAACAGGGGGGAGACCCAGTACTTC
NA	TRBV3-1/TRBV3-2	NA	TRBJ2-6	CASSTGLSGANVLTF	TGTGCCAGCAGCACAGGCCTCTCTGGGGCCAACGTCCTGACTTTC
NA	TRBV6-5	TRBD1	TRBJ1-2	CASSHRTSGGRGYTF	TGTGCCAGCAGCCACAGGACCTCAGGGGGCCGCGGCTACACCTTC
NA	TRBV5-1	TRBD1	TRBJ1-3	CASTTGGSGNTIYF	TGCGCCAGCACTACAGGGGGCTCTGGAAACACCATATATTTT
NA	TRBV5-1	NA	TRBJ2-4	CASSLRDWGAKNIQYF	TGCGCCAGCAGCTTGAGGGACTGGGGCGCCAAAAACATTCAGTACTTC
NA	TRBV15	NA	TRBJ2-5	CATSRDGNYETQYF	TGTGCCACCAGCAGAGACGGGAATTATGAGACCCAGTACTTC
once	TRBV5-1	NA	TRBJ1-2	CASRNQGNYGYTF	TGCGCCAGCCGCAATCAGGGGAACTATGGCTACACCTTC
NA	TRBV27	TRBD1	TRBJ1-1	CASSSNRDRGTEAFF	TGTGCCAGCAGTTCAAACCGGGACAGGGGCACTGAAGCTTTCTTT
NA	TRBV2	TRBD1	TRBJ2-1	CASSEYGTGAYNEQFF	TGTGCCAGCAGTGAATATGGGACAGGGGCCTACAATGAGCAGTTCTTC
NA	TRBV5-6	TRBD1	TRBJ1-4	CASSFGQADEKLFF	TGTGCCAGCAGCTTCGGACAGGCCGATGAAAAACTGTTTTTT
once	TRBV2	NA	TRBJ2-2	CASRRYTGELFF	TGTGCCAGCCGCAGGTACACCGGGGAGCTGTTTTTT